The 32 T cell receptor beta chains given below trace back to one sample, sequenced in a study of CD8 T cells in Susac syndrome. With random hexamers, reverse transcription was performed on about 0.5 to 1 ug of RNA. A single record per CDR3 protein comes from TCRdb applying MiXCR to the immunoSEQ multiplex PCR reads. The sample has roughly 200,000 distinct CDR3 sequences, about 95% seen once. Specimen: CD4+ T cells from PBMCs. These receptors originate from a human donor with Susac syndrome.

As to this clonotype: The final CDR3 position lacks the conserved phenylalanine or tryptophan, pointing to a likely read error. It is unclear where the CDR3 begins or ends on the DNA, so no DNA is shown, and the CDR3 is as TCRdb lists it. The chain links TRBV15 to TRBJ1-4; TRBD1 was called by the table and not checked on the DNA. The CDR3 numbers 12 amino acids, ends counted. The germline V gene has CDR1 LNHNV and CDR2 YYDKDF (reference sequence). The CDR3 loop reads CATSRQSGILNV.

The DNA for the CDR3 is TGTGCCATCAGTGAGTCGGGACGGACGAACACTGAAGCTTTCTTT. Protein: CAISESGRTNTEAFF. V and J are TRBV10-3 and TRBJ1-1, with D tentatively TRBD1 (5 bases). The CDR3 runs 15 residues. V was trimmed by 0 bases and J by 1 base, leaving 9 bases between them. Per germline, CDR1 ENHRY and CDR2 SYGVKD.

This chain links TRBV15 with TRBJ2-7; D perhaps matches TRBD1 (8 bases). The ends were cut back, 3 bases at V and 7 bases at J, with 13 bases in the middle. The CDR3 is made up of 13 amino acids. Per germline, CDR1 LNHNV and CDR2 YYDKDF (reference sequence). The DNA of the CDR3 is TGTGCCACCAGCAGGGGGGGGGACAGGGAGCAGTACTTC. Protein: CATSRGGDREQYF.

The V gene is TRBV5-1, the J gene TRBJ2-5, with D possibly TRBD2 on 6 matching bases. This CDR3 is built from 16 residues. Trimming stripped 2 bases from V and 4 bases from J, with 18 bases between. Per the germline V gene, CDR1 is SGHRS and CDR2 is YFSETQ. The CDR3 reads CASSFSARGTGETQYF. Here the CDR3 DNA reads TGCGCCAGCAGCTTTTCGGCCCGCGGGACTGGAGAGACCCAGTACTTC.

V is TRBV20-1 and J is TRBJ2-2; 9 nucleotides match TRBD2. Unmatched junction bases numbered 6, after V lost 4 bases and J lost 0 bases. Germline V gives CDR1 DFQATT, CDR2 SNEGSKA (reference sequence). The CDR3 covers 16 residues. Written as DNA, the CDR3 is TGCAGTGCTAAAAGCGGGAGGTTCGCGAACACCGGGGAGCTGTTTTTT. This encodes CSAKSGRFANTGELFF.

The rearrangement uses TRBV4-1 and TRBJ1-2; TRBD1 aligns across 7 bases. The trim removed 1 base at V and 12 bases at J, leaving 14 bases unmatched. The germline CDR1 and CDR2 sequences are MGHRA and YSYEKL. There are 15 residues in the CDR3. In DNA, the CDR3 is TGCGCCAGCAGCCAAGTGGGGACAGCTGTGTCGATTCACACCTTC. This gives the protein CASSQVGTAVSIHTF.

V gene TRBV19 combines with J gene TRBJ1-2, with 8 positions matching TRBD1. V was clipped by 4 bases and J by 7 bases; unmatched bases: 11. The CDR3 consists of 15 residues. Germline-derived CDR1 and CDR2 are LNHDA and SQIVND (reference sequence). CDR3 loop: CASSTNAGQGGGYTF. The CDR3 coding sequence is TGTGCCAGTAGTACCAACGCCGGACAGGGAGGTGGCTACACCTTC.

This chain joins TRBV28 and TRBJ2-7, with no clear D. The length of the CDR3 is 12 residues. Trimming removed 3 bases at V and 4 bases at J, with 7 bases between. Per the germline V gene, CDR1 is MDHEN and CDR2 is SYDVKM. The CDR3 reads CASSFAGYEQYF. The CDR3 DNA follows: TGTGCCAGCAGTTTCGCCGGGTACGAGCAGTACTTC.

This clonotype appeared once. The chain combines TRBV29-1 with TRBJ2-5; D is perhaps TRBD1 (6 bases). CDR3 length equals 13 residues. Trimming cost V 7 bases and J 5 bases, with 17 bases left between them. Germline CDR1 SQVTM, CDR2 ANQGSEA. This CDR3 is CSARQVLTETQYF. CDR3 nucleotide sequence: TGCAGCGCCCGACAGGTTCTAACGGAGACCCAGTACTTC.

The rearrangement links TRBV15 to TRBJ2-3; D not certain. Trimming removed 0 bases from V and 6 bases from J, with 13 bases in between. Per germline, CDR1 LNHNV and CDR2 YYDKDF (reference sequence). This CDR3 has 15 residues. The CDR3 is CATSRDPALLDTQYF. DNA for the CDR3: TGTGCCACCAGCAGAGATCCAGCCTTACTCGATACGCAGTATTTT.

V gene TRBV10-3 combines with J gene TRBJ2-1, with 15 positions matching TRBD2. The CDR3 runs to 15 residues. V shed 4 bases, J shed 8 bases, and the junction held 3 bases outside the gene matches. Germline V gene sequence: CDR1 ENHRY, CDR2 SYGVKD. CDR3 loop: CAISGTSGRADEQFF. For the CDR3, the DNA is TGTGCCATCAGTGGGACTAGCGGGAGGGCCGATGAGCAGTTCTTC.

The chain carries TRBV11-2 and TRBJ2-7; a weak D match, TRBD1 (5 bases). This CDR3 has 16 residues. CDR1 and CDR2 from the germline V gene are SGHAT and FQNNGV. With 11 bases removed from V and 2 bases from J, the gap between germline ends came to 25 bases. The CDR3 DNA sequence: TGTGCCTCTACCCGCCCCAAGAAGGGGCTTACCTACGAGCAGTACTTC. Protein: CASTRPKKGLTYEQYF.

This clonotype was counted between two and nine times. The rearrangement links TRBV11-2 to TRBJ2-6; TRBD2 is a possible D gene (5 bases). Trimming left V 4 bases short and J 1 base short, with 11 bases between. The CDR3 contains 16 residues. Germline V CDR1 and CDR2: SGHAT, FQNNGV. The CDR3 sequence is CASSWETHSGANVLTF. CDR3 sequence (DNA): TGTGCCAGCAGCTGGGAGACACATTCTGGGGCCAACGTCCTGACTTTC.

The gene calls are TRBV5-1 and TRBJ2-7, with 7 bases identical to TRBD1. Looked up from germline, CDR1 is SGHRS and CDR2 is YFSETQ. CDR3 length: 14 amino acids. The trim removed 1 base at V and 1 base at J, leaving 2 bases unmatched. CDR3 residues: CASSLPGQSYEQYF. CDR3 DNA sequence: TGCGCCAGCAGCTTGCCGGGACAGTCCTACGAGCAGTACTTC.

The chain is built from TRBV20-1 and TRBJ2-5; 16 bases are shared with TRBD2. Losses at the gene ends were 6 bases for V and 1 base for J; bases not matched to a gene: 8. CDR1 is DFQATT, CDR2 SNEGSKA, per germline (reference sequence). The CDR3 has 17 amino acids. In DNA, the CDR3 is TGCAGTGCCACCGGGACTAGCGGGAGGGCCACCCAAGAGACCCAGTACTTC. Translation: CSATGTSGRATQETQYF.

This chain links TRBV2 with TRBJ1-2; TRBD1 agrees at 7 bases. This CDR3 region has 12 residues. CDR1 and CDR2 from the germline V gene are SNHLY and FYNNEI. V shed 8 bases and J 8 bases; nucleotides not matched to a gene: 8. The CDR3 reads CASGEGTAGYTF. The CDR3 nucleotides read TGTGCCAGCGGGGAGGGGACAGCCGGCTACACCTTC.

This CDR3 reads CSPCGWDTYEQYF. The DNA for the CDR3 is TGCAGTCCATGCGGGTGGGATACCTACGAGCAGTACTTC. The V and J genes are TRBV20-1 and TRBJ2-7; TRBD2 is a possible D gene (5 bases). This CDR3 contains 13 residues. V lost 8 bases and J 2 bases, leaving 16 bases between the germline ends. The germline gives CDR1 DFQATT, CDR2 SNEGSKA (reference sequence).

The rearrangement links TRBV20-1 to TRBJ1-4, with 9 bases lining up with TRBD1. V dropped 2 bases and J dropped 8; count of bases not matched to a gene: 6. This CDR3 is built from 14 residues. CDR1 and CDR2 from the germline V gene are DFQATT and SNEGSKA (reference sequence). The CDR3 bases are TGCAGTGCTAGACGTGGGACAGGGTACGAAAAACTGTTTTTT. It specifies CSARRGTGYEKLFF.

V is TRBV29-1 and J is TRBJ1-1; unclear D gene. V was clipped by 3 bases and J by 10 bases, with 12 bases between them. Germline-derived CDR1 and CDR2 are SQVTM and ANQGSEA. The CDR3 spans 11 residues. In DNA form, the CDR3 reads TGCAGCGTTGAGGGTTCTCGGGTAGCTTTCTTT. It yields the protein CSVEGSRVAFF.

The V and J genes are TRBV30 and TRBJ1-5; weak D call: TRBD1 (5 bases). CDR1 is GTSNPN, CDR2 SVGIG, per germline (reference sequence). The CDR3 runs 14 residues. With 1 base removed from V and 10 bases from J, the gap between germline ends came to 17 bases. The CDR3 region is CAWSASTDLQPQHF. The CDR3 DNA sequence: TGTGCCTGGAGTGCCTCGACAGATCTACAACCCCAGCATTTT. The full variable domain, in which reference TRBV30 and TRBJ1-5 provide the parts outside the CDR3, is SQTIHQWPATLVQPVGSPLSLECTVEGTSNPNLYWYRQAAGRGLQLLFYSVGIGQISSEVPQNLSASRPQDRQFILSSKKLLLSDSGFYLCAWSASTDLQPQHFGDGTRLSIL.

The chain couples TRBV20-1 to TRBJ1-4, with D tentatively TRBD1 (5 bases). The CDR3 is 15 residues long. The V end lost 6 bases, the J end lost 0 bases, and 14 bases lay between the germline ends. Germline CDR1 reads DFQATT; CDR2 reads SNEGSKA (reference sequence). CDR3 in amino acids: CSAPDRGATNEKLFF. DNA for the CDR3: TGCAGTGCGCCAGACAGAGGCGCAACTAATGAAAAACTGTTTTTT.

The chain recombines TRBV7-9 with TRBJ1-4, with TRBD1 identical over 11 bases. The V gene's germline CDR1 is SEHNR and CDR2 FQNEAQ (reference sequence). The CDR3 spans 14 residues. Trimming removed 3 bases from V and 6 bases from J; junction bases left unmatched: 0. The CDR3 DNA reads as TGTGCCAGCAGCTTGGGACAGGGGGATGAAAAACTGTTTTTT. Encoded protein: CASSLGQGDEKLFF.

This chain connects TRBV20-1 to TRBJ2-1, with 9 bases matching TRBD1. The V gene's germline CDR1 is DFQATT and CDR2 SNEGSKA (reference sequence). This CDR3 region has 13 residues. Losses at the gene ends were 3 bases for V and 3 bases for J; bases not matched to a gene: 0. The CDR3 region is CSARDRGYNEQFF. For the CDR3, the DNA is TGCAGTGCTAGGGACAGGGGCTACAATGAGCAGTTCTTC.

The chain employs TRBV19 and TRBJ2-6, with D uncertain. The CDR3 runs to 15 residues. From germline, CDR1 is LNHDA and CDR2 SQIVND (reference sequence). V lost 5 bases and J 2 bases, leaving 10 bases between the germline ends. The CDR3 sequence: CASSLQVTGANVLTF. The CDR3 DNA is TGTGCCAGTAGTCTTCAGGTAACTGGGGCCAACGTCCTGACTTTC.

V is TRBV3-1 and J is TRBJ2-7, with 8 bases identical to TRBD2. The V gene's germline CDR1 is LGHDT and CDR2 YNNKEL (reference sequence). CDR3 length: 16 amino acids. V lost 0 bases and J lost 0; bases outside the gene matches: 4. The CDR3 is CASSQEPLAGSYEQYF. The CDR3 bases are TGTGCCAGCAGCCAAGAGCCGCTAGCGGGCTCCTACGAGCAGTACTTC.

The chain recombines TRBV7-2 with TRBJ2-1, with D possibly called TRBD1 or TRBD2 (5 bases each). Germline lookup yields CDR1 SGHTA and CDR2 FQGNSA. There are 17 residues in the CDR3. V was pared by 5 bases and J by 3 bases, with 20 bases between. CDR3 sequence: CASSGTRSRGLYNEQFF. CDR3 bases: TGTGCCAGCAGCGGGACGAGGAGCCGGGGCCTCTACAATGAGCAGTTCTTC.

The chain has TRBV20-1 and TRBJ2-3, with TRBD1 matching over 8 bases. The CDR3 sequence is 14 residues long. V lost 2 bases, J lost 3 bases, and 4 bases stayed unmatched. Germline CDR1 DFQATT, CDR2 SNEGSKA (reference sequence). CDR3 in amino acids: CSARQGARTDTQYF. CDR3 coding DNA: TGCAGTGCTAGACAGGGGGCAAGAACAGATACGCAGTATTTT.

The chain recombines TRBV7-9 with TRBJ1-4; 7 bases fit TRBD1. Germline V gene data show CDR1 as SEHNR and CDR2 as FQNEAQ (reference sequence). V lost 2 bases, J lost 5 bases, and 8 bases stayed unmatched. The CDR3 runs to 16 residues. Here the CDR3 DNA reads TGTGCCAGCAGCTTACCTACAGGGGAAGCGAATGAAAAACTGTTTTTT. Amino acid sequence: CASSLPTGEANEKLFF.

V gene TRBV24-1 combines with J gene TRBJ1-5; D may be TRBD1 (5 bases). The germline V and J ends were trimmed by 4 bases and 0 bases, with 12 bases remaining between them. The CDR3 has 16 amino acids. Germline loops: CDR1 KGHDR, CDR2 SFDVKD. CDR3 sequence (DNA): TGTGCCACCAGTGACCGGGACCCGTATAGCAATCAGCCCCAGCATTTT. It is translated as CATSDRDPYSNQPQHF.

CDR3 protein: CASSPRAVQGYTF. The CDR3 DNA sequence: TGTGCCAGCAGCCCTCGGGCAGTGCAAGGCTACACCTTC. This rearrangement joins TRBV3-1 to TRBJ1-2; D unclear. Germline CDR1 and CDR2: LGHDT and YNNKEL (reference sequence). V dropped 4 bases and J dropped 8 bases, with 14 bases sitting between them. The CDR3 extends over 13 amino acids.

The chain carries TRBV12-3 or TRBV12-4 and TRBJ1-4; a possible D gene is TRBD1 (5 bases). The CDR3 has 15 amino acids. Between the trimmed V and J ends, which lost 5 bases and 6 bases, there was a span of 16 bases. In nucleotides, the CDR3 is TGTGCCAGCAGTCTACGGGGGAGGGAGGATGAAAAACTGTTTTTT. Protein sequence: CASSLRGREDEKLFF.

The chain joins TRBV30 to TRBJ2-1; 9 bases map to TRBD2. The CDR3 length is 16 residues. Germline CDR1 and CDR2: GTSNPN and SVGIG (reference sequence). The trim removed 3 bases at V and 9 bases at J, leaving 15 bases unmatched. In nucleotides, the CDR3 is TGTGCCTGGAGCGCCCCCGGGACTAGCCGATCGCTTGAGCAGTTCTTC. It specifies CAWSAPGTSRSLEQFF.